This T cell receptor (beta chain) was sequenced during a study of spatial heterogeneity in lung cancer. Study results and caveats: There were more appearances of ubiquitous expanded tumor TCRs in blood at resection than at follow-up.

Individual TCR cDNA molecules each bore their own unique molecular identifier. TCRdb used MiXCR to reprocess the 5' RACE reads, holding one entry per CDR3 protein. The sample holds approximately 92,000 distinct CDR3 sequences, approximately 12% seen once. Time point: sample taken at primary tumor resection. Patients with untreated early-stage non-small cell lung cancer, numbering 72, were the donors. Extraction of whole RNA from tumor, nontumor lung or frozen PBMC preceded unsorted sequencing. This clonotype was counted between two and nine times. Its cognate antigen is unknown. The receptor comes from a male donor with early-stage non-small cell lung cancer. Source: PBMCs, taken at surgery.

CDR3 in amino acids: CSVSLRVEREKLFF. The CDR3 bases are TGCAGCGTGTCCCTCAGAGTCGAGCGGGAAAAACTGTTTTTT. This chain uses TRBV29-1 with TRBJ1-4; D is unresolved. V dropped 6 bases and J dropped 8 bases, with 19 bases sitting between them. The CDR3 runs to 14 residues. Per the germline V gene, CDR1 is SQVTM and CDR2 is ANQGSEA.